This T cell receptor (beta chain) was captured by sequencing in a study of T cell responses to AZD1222 COVID-19 vaccine. At the level of the study: Second-dose schedules of about 4 or about 12 weeks were combined. Findings of the study overall: Spike-specific TCR breadth and depth grew following two AZD1222 doses. Only five or six AZD1222 recipients were seropositive at baseline.

CDR3 length: 15 amino acids. Germline V gene lookup returns CDR1 MNHEY and CDR2 SVGEGT. With V trimmed by 2 bases and J by 4 bases, 4 bases remained unmatched. To note about this clone: Antigen: not known.

TCRdb's copy holds only in-frame clones and misses some; the assay was immunoSEQ multiplex PCR. The sample includes about 140,000 clones, approximately 90% of them seen just once. Here the sequenced sample was peripheral blood, taken on day 0 of AZD1222 vaccination. The V and J genes are TRBV6-2 or TRBV6-3 and TRBJ1-5, with TRBD1 matching 8 bases. This receptor was taken from an adult in good health. The CDR3 sequence is CASSYAGGRNQPQHF. For the CDR3, the DNA is TGTGCCAGCAGTTACGCAGGGGGCCGAAATCAGCCCCAGCATTTT.